The 18 T cell receptor beta chains reported below all come from one sample, sequenced in a study of CD8 T cells in ankylosing spondylitis. TCRdb used MiXCR to reprocess the 5' RACE reads, holding one entry per CDR3 protein. The profile covers 250,000 or so distinct CDR3 sequences, with 18% appearing a single time and over 25% taken by the ten largest. The sequenced material came from blood, either unsorted or a sorted T cell fraction (not recorded which). Receptors were obtained from a male donor with ankylosing spondylitis or in good health (not recorded which).

The chain combines TRBV7-9 with TRBJ1-6; D not resolved. Germline V CDR1 and CDR2: SEHNR, FQNEAQ (reference sequence). Trimming cost V 4 bases and J 5 bases, with 12 bases left between them. The CDR3 is 15 residues long. The CDR3 DNA is TGTGCCAGCAGCTCAAGGACGGATCATAATTCACCCCTCCACTTT. It codes for CASSSRTDHNSPLHF.

This clonotype was detected a few times. The J gene is TRBJ2-7, the V gene TRBV4-3, with TRBD2 identical over 7 bases. This CDR3 comprises 14 residues. Unmatched junction bases numbered 8, after V lost 0 bases and J lost 9 bases. CDR1 and CDR2 from the germline V gene are LGHNA and YSLEER. The CDR3 region has the DNA TGCGCCAGCAGCCAAGATCGGGAGGACGGCGGGCAGTACTTC. This sequence encodes CASSQDREDGGQYF.

This clonotype was seen more than once but under ten times. The rearrangement uses TRBV6-2 or TRBV6-3 and TRBJ2-3; 12 bases match TRBD2. CDR1 is MNHEY, CDR2 SVGEGT, per germline. The CDR3 has 15 amino acids. The V segment lost 7 bases and the J segment 5 bases; nucleotides outside the gene matches: 7. CDR3: CASTMTSGSGDTQYF. The CDR3 nucleotides are TGTGCCAGCACTATGACTAGCGGGAGTGGAGATACGCAGTATTTT.

This chain uses TRBV7-9 with TRBJ2-1; 8 bases agree with TRBD1. V shed 4 bases and J 6 bases; nucleotides not matched to a gene: 11. Germline CDR1 SEHNR, CDR2 FQNEAQ (reference sequence). The CDR3 consists of 16 residues. The chain's CDR3 is CASSSFGRGLPNEQFF. The CDR3 DNA sequence: TGTGCCAGCAGCTCGTTTGGCAGGGGGCTACCCAATGAGCAGTTCTTC. The variable domain in full, with the rest retrieved from reference TRBV7-9 and TRBJ2-1, is DTGVSQNPRHKITKRGQNVTFRCDPISEHNRLYWYRQTLGQGPEFLTYFQNEAQLEKSRLLSDRFSAERPKGSFSTLEIQRTEQGDSAMYLCASSSFGRGLPNEQFFGPGTRLTVL.

This clonotype showed up many times. The J gene is TRBJ2-7, the V gene TRBV7-8; 7 bases map to TRBD2. The CDR3 covers 16 residues. V shed 4 bases, J shed 0 bases, and the junction held 9 bases outside the gene matches. Germline V gene sequence: CDR1 SGHVS, CDR2 FQNEAQ. DNA for the CDR3: TGTGCCAGCAGCTCCCTAGGGGAGGGAGCCTCCTACGAGCAGTACTTC. Translated: CASSSLGEGASYEQYF.

The gene calls are TRBV12-3 or TRBV12-4 and TRBJ2-2, with TRBD2 as a possible D gene (5 bases). Deletions cut 8 bases from V and 7 bases from J, with 14 bases between. CDR3 length: 13 residues. The CDR3 sequence: CASGSGVDGELFF. The CDR3, as DNA: TGTGCCAGCGGATCCGGGGTTGACGGGGAGCTGTTTTTT.

This clonotype appeared a few times. The chain carries TRBV5-1 and TRBJ2-7; 11 bases agree with TRBD2. This CDR3 has 16 amino acids. Germline CDR1 SGHRS, CDR2 YFSETQ. Trimming cost V 0 bases and J 3 bases; bases outside gene matches: 5. The CDR3 loop reads CASSLGSSGRSYEQYF. Written as DNA, the CDR3 is TGCGCCAGCAGCTTGGGGTCTAGCGGGAGGAGCTACGAGCAGTACTTC.

DNA of the CDR3: TGTGCCAGCAGTTCACTCCCCGGGACAGGGGAAAGTCCCTACGAGCAGTACTTC. Its translation is CASSSLPGTGESPYEQYF. The rearrangement uses TRBV27 and TRBJ2-7, with 10 bases matching TRBD1. This CDR3 spans 18 amino acids. Germline-derived CDR1 and CDR2 are MNHEY and SMNVEV (reference sequence). V was pared by 4 bases and J by 2 bases, with 14 bases of the junction left unmatched.

This clonotype was seen only a few times. The CDR3 DNA follows: TGTGCCAGCAGCCCTGGACTACCGTATGCCTACGAGCAGTACTTC. Protein: CASSPGLPYAYEQYF. This chain links TRBV3-1 with TRBJ2-7; tentative D call: TRBD2 (6 bases). This CDR3 comprises 15 residues. Germline assignment: CDR1 LGHDT and CDR2 YNNKEL (reference sequence). The ends were cut back, 4 bases at V and 2 bases at J, with 15 bases in the middle.

Only a few counts were recorded for this clonotype. V and J are TRBV6-1 and TRBJ1-6; TRBD1 aligns across 7 bases. CDR3 length: 14 residues. Trimming removed 6 bases from V and 3 bases from J; junction bases left unmatched: 2. The germline V gene has CDR1 MNHNS and CDR2 SASEGT. The chain's CDR3 is CASSRDSYNSPLHF. CDR3 nucleotides: TGTGCCAGCAGCCGGGACAGCTATAATTCACCCCTCCACTTT.

This clonotype occurred many times. The chain has TRBV6-8 and TRBJ2-7, with 9 bases fitting TRBD2. CDR3 length: 15 residues. The V gene end was trimmed by 6 bases and the J gene end by 2 bases; junction bases not matched to a gene: 8. Germline V gene sequence: CDR1 MNHGY, CDR2 SAAAGT. CDR3 region: CASSRRSGRTYEQYF. CDR3 DNA sequence: TGTGCCAGCAGCCGCCGTAGCGGGAGAACCTACGAGCAGTACTTC.

The sample holds many counts of this clonotype. The chain uses TRBV7-6 and TRBJ2-7, with 7 bases lining up with TRBD2. V lost 5 bases, J lost 0 bases, and 4 bases stayed unmatched. Germline V gene lookup returns CDR1 SGHVS and CDR2 FNYEAQ. The CDR3 sequence is 14 residues long. The DNA for the CDR3 is TGTGCCAGCAGCGACGGGGGGAGCTCCTACGAGCAGTACTTC. Protein: CASSDGGSSYEQYF.

This chain uses TRBV4-2 with TRBJ2-4; perhaps D is TRBD1 or TRBD2 (5 bases each). V shed 0 bases and J shed 8 bases, with 17 bases lying between them. The CDR3 is made up of 16 amino acids. Germline CDR1 and CDR2: LGHNA and YNFKEQ. The CDR3 spells CASSQDPTRGWDIQYF. The CDR3 DNA follows: TGTGCCAGCAGCCAAGATCCAACTAGGGGTTGGGACATTCAGTACTTC.

This clonotype was counted at least ten times. The V gene is TRBV20-1, the J gene TRBJ2-3; 8 bases are shared with TRBD2. The V and J ends lost 5 bases and 4 bases, in that order; junction bases with no gene match: 8. This CDR3 is 14 amino acids long. Per germline, CDR1 DFQATT and CDR2 SNEGSKA (reference sequence). CDR3 sequence reads: CSAPGTSDADTQYF. The CDR3 DNA reads as TGCAGTGCTCCTGGGACTAGTGACGCAGATACGCAGTATTTT.

This clonotype was counted at least ten times. This rearrangement joins TRBV3-1 to TRBJ2-1; D may be TRBD2 (5 bases). CDR3 size: 17 residues. Germline V gene sequence: CDR1 LGHDT, CDR2 YNNKEL (reference sequence). Trimming removed 3 bases at V and 8 bases at J, with 23 bases between. The CDR3 protein is CASSHAFGERPWDEQFF. The CDR3 DNA reads as TGTGCCAGCAGCCATGCCTTTGGGGAGCGGCCGTGGGATGAGCAGTTCTTC.

Only a few counts were recorded for this clonotype. The V call is TRBV15, the J call TRBJ2-1; tentative D call: TRBD2 (5 bases). Germline V CDR1 and CDR2: LNHNV, YYDKDF (reference sequence). Trimming shortened V by 5 bases and J by 4 bases, and 9 bases separated the two germline ends. There are 13 residues in the CDR3. CDR3 coding DNA: TGTGCCACCAGCGCCGGGAAATACAATGAGCAGTTCTTC. Its translation is CATSAGKYNEQFF.

The chain joins TRBV4-1 to TRBJ2-7, with 10 bases lining up with TRBD2. The CDR3 extends over 17 amino acids. Trimming removed 1 base from V and 4 bases from J; junction bases left unmatched: 10. CDR1 and CDR2 (germline): MGHRA, YSYEKL. The CDR3 protein is CASSQGVSGRIRYEQYF. The CDR3 DNA follows: TGCGCCAGCAGCCAAGGGGTTAGCGGGAGGATACGGTACGAGCAGTACTTC.

Only a few counts were recorded for this clonotype. The CDR3 is CSARSPYMTDTQYF. In DNA form, the CDR3 reads TGCAGTGCTAGAAGCCCTTATATGACAGATACGCAGTATTTT. The chain joins TRBV20-1 to TRBJ2-3, with D unresolved. The length of the CDR3 is 14 residues. CDR1 DFQATT and CDR2 SNEGSKA come from the germline V gene (reference sequence). V was cut by 2 bases and J by 3 bases, with 12 bases left in between.